This T cell receptor (beta chain) was profiled in a study of beta chain features in type 1 diabetes. Study outcomes and limitations: Fewer insertions but more deletions were seen at VDJ junctions in type 1 diabetes patients.

The V gene's germline CDR1 is SQVTM and CDR2 ANQGSEA. This CDR3 spans 13 amino acids. The V end was cut by 3 bases, the J end by 2 bases, with 11 bases between. A word on this clone: Its antigen is unidentified.

Reverse transcribing all isolated RNA meant expressed TCRB transcripts were sequenced. Using immunoSEQ multiplex PCR, the repertoire was profiled, and TCRdb retains in-frame clones only, with some absent. In the table there are 130,000 to 150,000 clones, 6% to 7.5% of which are singletons. Material: central memory CD4+ T cells from blood. The TCR was taken from a woman aged 30 to 39 in good health. The chain links TRBV29-1 to TRBJ2-7; a weak D match, TRBD2 (6 bases). The CDR3 spells CSVEGDSPYEQYF. In DNA, the CDR3 is TGCAGCGTTGAGGGGGACTCCCCCTACGAGCAGTACTTC.